These 17 T cell receptor beta chains originate from one sample sequenced in a study of beta chain features in type 1 diabetes. Broader study findings: A moderate, significant TCRB CDR3 shortening appeared in type 1 diabetes across four CD4+ subsets.

Their antigens are not known. The entirety of the isolated RNA underwent reverse transcription, so expressed TCRB transcripts were sequenced. Method: immunoSEQ multiplex PCR; TCRdb's copy keeps in-frame clones and lacks some. The sample yields a few hundred thousand clones, 9.6% seen once. The sequenced sample consisted of central memory CD4+ T cells from blood. Source of these receptors: a man aged 25-40 years with type 1 diabetes.

This clone was seen only a few times. This chain uses TRBV2 with TRBJ1-1; no firm D call. The CDR3 spans 13 residues. Germline V gives CDR1 SNHLY, CDR2 FYNNEI. V shed 6 bases and J shed 0 bases, with 8 bases lying between them. CDR3: CASSPQLNTEAFF. CDR3 sequence (DNA): TGTGCCAGCAGCCCCCAGTTGAACACTGAAGCTTTCTTT.

The genes are TRBV11-2 and TRBJ2-4; the D gene could be TRBD1 or TRBD2 (5 bases each). Trimming stripped 5 bases from V and 5 bases from J, with 7 bases between. This CDR3 spans 12 amino acids. Germline V gene data show CDR1 as SGHAT and CDR2 as FQNNGV. Here the CDR3 DNA reads TGTGCCAGCAGCAGGGACGAAAACATTCAGTACTTC. Its protein is CASSRDENIQYF.

This clone was observed at least ten times. This chain connects TRBV4-1 to TRBJ2-2, with D perhaps matching TRBD2 (6 bases). Germline CDR1 reads MGHRA; CDR2 reads YSYEKL. V lost 2 bases and J 4 bases, leaving 11 bases between the germline ends. The CDR3 has 15 amino acids. CDR3 bases: TGCGCCAGCAGCCAAAGGACGCGGGGCACCGGGGAGCTGTTTTTT. It is translated as CASSQRTRGTGELFF.

There are a few counts of this clone. This sequence joins TRBV19 and TRBJ2-1; 7 bases line up with TRBD2. Germline assignment: CDR1 LNHDA and CDR2 SQIVND (reference sequence). This CDR3 contains 13 residues. Trimming at V came to 0 bases and at J to 16 bases, leaving 9 bases not matched to a gene. CDR3: CASSIDLRTSSFF. In DNA form, the CDR3 reads TGTGCCAGTAGTATAGATCTTAGGACTAGTTCCTTCTTC. The whole variable domain, filled in from reference TRBV19 and TRBJ2-1, reads DGGITQSPKYLFRKEGQNVTLSCEQNLNHDAMYWYRQDPGQGLRLIYYSQIVNDFQKGDIAEGYSVSREKKESFPLTVTSAQKNPTAFYLCASSIDLRTSSFFGPGTRLTVL.

V is TRBV28 and J is TRBJ1-1; 7 nucleotides match TRBD1. The CDR3 covers 12 residues. The V gene end was trimmed by 8 bases and the J gene end by 11 bases; junction bases not matched to a gene: 11. CDR1 and CDR2 from the germline V gene are MDHEN and SYDVKM. CDR3 in amino acids: CASSTPTGSAFF. The CDR3 coding sequence is TGTGCCAGCTCTACACCGACAGGGTCGGCTTTCTTT. The full variable domain, with the rest looked up from reference TRBV28 and TRBJ1-1, is DVKVTQSSRYLVKRTGEKVFLECVQDMDHENMFWYRQDPGLGLRLIYFSYDVKMKEKGDIPEGYSVSREKKERFSLILESASTNQTSMYLCASSTPTGSAFFGQGTRLTVV.

This clone was counted a few times. The sample has other DNA sequences that encode this CDR3 too. J is TRBJ2-7 and V is TRBV6-1; 7 bases agree with TRBD2. The CDR3 is made up of 14 amino acids. The germline CDR1 and CDR2 sequences are MNHNS and SASEGT. V lost 7 bases, J lost 0 bases, and 6 bases stayed unmatched. As DNA, the CDR3 is TGTGCCAGCACCCCGGGGGGAAGCTCCTACGAGCAGTACTTC. As protein: CASTPGGSSYEQYF.

This clone was observed many times. The chain combines TRBV7-9 with TRBJ2-5; tentative D call: TRBD1 (6 bases). The CDR3 contains 15 residues. The germline V gene has CDR1 SEHNR and CDR2 FQNEAQ (reference sequence). Trimming stripped 5 bases from V and 0 bases from J, with 13 bases between. The CDR3 sequence is CASSPGTYDQETQYF. The CDR3 nucleotides read TGTGCCAGCAGCCCAGGGACATACGACCAAGAGACCCAGTACTTC. The full variable domain, with the rest looked up from reference TRBV7-9 and TRBJ2-5, is DTGVSQNPRHKITKRGQNVTFRCDPISEHNRLYWYRQTLGQGPEFLTYFQNEAQLEKSRLLSDRFSAERPKGSFSTLEIQRTEQGDSAMYLCASSPGTYDQETQYFGPGTRLLVL.

This clone was detected only once. This chain links TRBV7-6 with TRBJ2-1; tentative D call: TRBD2 (5 bases). Germline V gives CDR1 SGHVS, CDR2 FNYEAQ. Trimming removed 3 bases at V and 8 bases at J, with 17 bases between. The CDR3 runs to 15 residues. CDR3 nucleotide sequence: TGTGCCAGCAGCTTCTCGGGAAGCCTTAGGGATGAGCAGTTCTTC. Translated, it gives CASSFSGSLRDEQFF.

This clone was detected only a few times. J is TRBJ2-1 and V is TRBV27, with 14 bases identical to TRBD2. The CDR3 is made up of 18 amino acids. Germline loops: CDR1 MNHEY, CDR2 SMNVEV (reference sequence). Germline trimming cut 4 bases from V and 5 bases from J; bases unmatched to any gene: 10. CDR3 DNA sequence: TGTGCCAGCAGTTCTACGGGACTAGCGGGAGCCCCCCACAATGAGCAGTTCTTC. Its translation: CASSSTGLAGAPHNEQFF.

This clone was counted a few times. The chain carries TRBV7-2 and TRBJ1-1, with D unclear. The CDR3 totals 15 residues. Trimming took off 1 base at V and 1 base at J, with 10 bases between the two ends. The germline V gene encodes CDR1 SGHTA and CDR2 FQGNSA. The CDR3 DNA reads as TGTGCCAGCAGCTTAGGGGGAAGGCGGAACACTGAAGCTTTCTTT. Translating it yields CASSLGGRRNTEAFF. Based on the CDR3 plus reference TRBV7-2 and TRBJ1-1, the full variable domain is GAGVSQSPSNKVTEKGKDVELRCDPISGHTALYWYRQSLGQGLEFLIYFQGNSAPDKSGLPSDRFSAERTGGSVSTLTIQRTQQEDSAVYLCASSLGGRRNTEAFFGQGTRLTVV.

This clone was observed a handful of times. This sequence joins TRBV4-1 and TRBJ2-1; either TRBD1 or TRBD2 may fit D (6 bases each). Trimming took 0 bases from V and 8 from J, leaving 17 bases between them. Germline lookup yields CDR1 MGHRA and CDR2 YSYEKL. This CDR3 contains 16 residues. The CDR3 bases are TGCGCCAGCAGCCAAGAAAGGCATTGGGGGGCCTATGAGCAGTTCTTC. Residues: CASSQERHWGAYEQFF.

This clone was counted only a few times. CDR3 sequence reads: CACDRTEDTEAFF. The CDR3 DNA follows: TGTGCCTGTGACAGAACCGAGGACACTGAAGCTTTCTTT. The V gene is TRBV30, the J gene TRBJ1-1; D is perhaps TRBD1 (5 bases). The V end lost 6 bases, the J end lost 3 bases, and 14 bases lay between the germline ends. Germline V gene sequence: CDR1 GTSNPN, CDR2 SVGIG (reference sequence). The CDR3 has 13 amino acids.

This clone was seen a few times. The chain is built from TRBV18 and TRBJ2-2; D gene uncertain. V lost 0 bases to trimming and J lost 2 bases, with 4 bases between them. Germline loops: CDR1 KGHSH, CDR2 LQKENI. The CDR3 is 14 residues long. The CDR3 sequence: CASSPPSNTGELFF. The CDR3 DNA sequence: TGTGCCAGCTCACCACCCAGCAACACCGGGGAGCTGTTTTTT. Together with reference TRBV18 and TRBJ2-2, the CDR3 gives the full variable domain: NAGVMQNPRHLVRRRGQEARLRCSPMKGHSHVYWYRQLPEEGLKFMVYLQKENIIDESGMPKERFSAEFPKEGPSILRIQQVVRGDSAAYFCASSPPSNTGELFFGEGSRLTVL.

The chain recombines TRBV6-5 with TRBJ2-7; maybe TRBD2 (6 bases). The CDR3 length is 15 residues. V lost 6 bases, J lost 3 bases, and 18 bases lay in between. Looked up from germline, CDR1 is MNHEY and CDR2 is SVGAGI. The chain's CDR3 is CASSPGGSRGYEQYF. The CDR3 nucleotides are TGTGCCAGCAGCCCCGGGGGTTCTAGAGGCTACGAGCAGTACTTC.

V and J are TRBV5-1 and TRBJ1-2, with D unclear. V was cut by 0 bases and J by 8 bases, with 11 bases left in between. The germline V gene has CDR1 SGHRS and CDR2 YFSETQ. The CDR3 is 13 residues long. The CDR3 region is CASSLEGHEGYTF. The CDR3 bases are TGCGCCAGCAGCTTGGAGGGTCACGAGGGCTACACCTTC.

The J gene is TRBJ2-1, the V gene TRBV7-2; D possibly uses TRBD1 or TRBD2 (5 bases each). This CDR3 region has 16 residues. Trimming removed 5 bases from V and 5 bases from J, with 19 bases in between. CDR1 is SGHTA and CDR2 is FQGNSA in the germline V gene. CDR3 nucleotides: TGTGCCAGCAGCCAAGAGCAGGGACCTTGGGACAATGAGCAGTTCTTC. Amino acids: CASSQEQGPWDNEQFF. The whole variable domain, filled in from reference TRBV7-2 and TRBJ2-1, reads GAGVSQSPSNKVTEKGKDVELRCDPISGHTALYWYRQSLGQGLEFLIYFQGNSAPDKSGLPSDRFSAERTGGSVSTLTIQRTQQEDSAVYLCASSQEQGPWDNEQFFGPGTRLTVL.

This clone was picked up many times. The V call is TRBV13, the J call TRBJ2-7; 9 bases fit TRBD1. Per the germline V gene, CDR1 is PRHDT and CDR2 is FYEKMQ (reference sequence). The length of the CDR3 is 15 residues. The V segment lost 0 bases and the J segment 1 base; nucleotides outside the gene matches: 1. CDR3 DNA: TGTGCCAGCAGCTTAGGACAGGGGGCATCCTACGAGCAGTACTTC. Translated, it gives CASSLGQGASYEQYF.